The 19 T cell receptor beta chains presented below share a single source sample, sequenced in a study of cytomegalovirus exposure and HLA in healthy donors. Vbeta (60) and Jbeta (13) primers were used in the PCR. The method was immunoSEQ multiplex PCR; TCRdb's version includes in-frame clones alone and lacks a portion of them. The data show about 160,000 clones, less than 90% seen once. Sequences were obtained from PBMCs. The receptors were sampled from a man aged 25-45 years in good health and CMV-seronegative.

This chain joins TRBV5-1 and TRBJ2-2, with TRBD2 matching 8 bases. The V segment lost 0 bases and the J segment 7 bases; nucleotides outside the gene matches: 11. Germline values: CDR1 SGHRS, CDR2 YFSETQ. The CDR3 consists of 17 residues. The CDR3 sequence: CASSLDTSGRGSGELFF. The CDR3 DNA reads TGCGCCAGCAGCTTGGATACAAGCGGGAGAGGGAGCGGGGAGCTGTTTTTT.

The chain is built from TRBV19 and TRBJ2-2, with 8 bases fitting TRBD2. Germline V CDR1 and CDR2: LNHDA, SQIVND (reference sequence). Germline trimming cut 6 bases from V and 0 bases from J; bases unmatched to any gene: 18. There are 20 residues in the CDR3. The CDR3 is CASRTVGRGSRTSNTGELFF. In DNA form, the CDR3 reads TGTGCCAGTAGGACCGTCGGGAGGGGAAGTCGGACTTCGAACACCGGGGAGCTGTTTTTT.

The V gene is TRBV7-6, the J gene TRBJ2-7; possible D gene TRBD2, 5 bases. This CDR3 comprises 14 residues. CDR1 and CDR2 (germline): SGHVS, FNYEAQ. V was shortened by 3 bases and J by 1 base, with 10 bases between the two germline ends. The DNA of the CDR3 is TGTGCCAGCAGCTTGGAGACGGGGTCCTACGAGCAGTACTTC. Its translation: CASSLETGSYEQYF.

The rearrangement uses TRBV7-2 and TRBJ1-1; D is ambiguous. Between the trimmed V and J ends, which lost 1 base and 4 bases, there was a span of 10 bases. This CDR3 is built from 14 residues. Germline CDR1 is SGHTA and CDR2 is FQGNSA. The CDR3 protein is CASSLGALPTEAFF. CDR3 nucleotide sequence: TGTGCCAGCAGCTTAGGCGCCTTGCCCACTGAAGCTTTCTTT.

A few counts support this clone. Here the CDR3 DNA reads TGTGCCAGCAGCTCAACCGGACAGTACCCTGGTCAGCCCCAGCATTTT. Translating it yields CASSSTGQYPGQPQHF. The chain combines TRBV5-6 with TRBJ1-5, with D maybe TRBD1 (6 bases). The ends were cut back, 3 bases at V and 6 bases at J, with 19 bases in the middle. CDR1 SGHDT and CDR2 YYEEEE come from the germline V gene. This CDR3 is 16 amino acids long.

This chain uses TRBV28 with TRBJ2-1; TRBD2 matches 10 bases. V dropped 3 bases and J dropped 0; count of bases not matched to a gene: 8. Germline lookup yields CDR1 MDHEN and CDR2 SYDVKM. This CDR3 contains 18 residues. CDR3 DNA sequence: TGTGCCAGCAGTTTCATTAGCGGGAGGAACAGCTCCTACAATGAGCAGTTCTTC. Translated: CASSFISGRNSSYNEQFF.

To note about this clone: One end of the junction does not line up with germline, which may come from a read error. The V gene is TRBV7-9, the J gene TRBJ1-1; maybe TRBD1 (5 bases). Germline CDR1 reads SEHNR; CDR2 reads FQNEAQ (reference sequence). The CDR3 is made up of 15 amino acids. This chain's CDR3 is CSSSLGLRGDPEAFF. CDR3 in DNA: TGTTCCAGCAGCTTGGGGCTTCGGGGGGATCCTGAAGCTTTCTTT.

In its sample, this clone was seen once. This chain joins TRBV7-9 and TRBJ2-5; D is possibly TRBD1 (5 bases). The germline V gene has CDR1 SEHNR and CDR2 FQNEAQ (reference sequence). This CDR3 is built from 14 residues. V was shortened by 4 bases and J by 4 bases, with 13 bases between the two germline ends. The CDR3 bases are TGTGCCAGCAGCTCCATCACAGGTCGAGAGACCCAGTACTTC. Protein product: CASSSITGRETQYF. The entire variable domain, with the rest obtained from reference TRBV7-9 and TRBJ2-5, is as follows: DTGVSQNPRHKITKRGQNVTFRCDPISEHNRLYWYRQTLGQGPEFLTYFQNEAQLEKSRLLSDRFSAERPKGSFSTLEIQRTEQGDSAMYLCASSSITGRETQYFGPGTRLLVL.

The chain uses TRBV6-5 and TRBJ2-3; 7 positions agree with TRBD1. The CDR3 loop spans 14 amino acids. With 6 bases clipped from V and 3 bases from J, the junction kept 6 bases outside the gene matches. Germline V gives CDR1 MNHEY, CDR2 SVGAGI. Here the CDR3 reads CASRNNRGTDTQYF. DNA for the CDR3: TGTGCCAGCAGGAACAACAGGGGAACAGATACGCAGTATTTT.

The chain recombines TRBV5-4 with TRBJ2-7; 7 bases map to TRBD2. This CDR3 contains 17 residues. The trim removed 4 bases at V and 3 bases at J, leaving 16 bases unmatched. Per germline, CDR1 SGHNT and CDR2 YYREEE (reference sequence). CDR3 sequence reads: CASSRTELGGVLYEQYF. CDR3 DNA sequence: TGTGCCAGCAGCCGAACAGAACTTGGGGGGGTTCTCTACGAGCAGTACTTC.

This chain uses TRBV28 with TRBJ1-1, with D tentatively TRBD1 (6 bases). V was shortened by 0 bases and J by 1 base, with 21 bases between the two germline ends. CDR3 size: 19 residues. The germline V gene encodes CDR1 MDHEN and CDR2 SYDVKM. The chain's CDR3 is CASSLWQGGRFRKNTEAFF. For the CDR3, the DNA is TGTGCCAGCAGTTTATGGCAAGGGGGAAGGTTTAGGAAGAACACTGAAGCTTTCTTT. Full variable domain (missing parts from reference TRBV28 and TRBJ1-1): DVKVTQSSRYLVKRTGEKVFLECVQDMDHENMFWYRQDPGLGLRLIYFSYDVKMKEKGDIPEGYSVSREKKERFSLILESASTNQTSMYLCASSLWQGGRFRKNTEAFFGQGTRLTVV.

CDR3 loop: CASITDRSGMKPKAFF. DNA of the CDR3: TGTGCCAGTATTACCGACAGGTCGGGTATGAAGCCAAAAGCTTTCTTT. V gene TRBV19 combines with J gene TRBJ1-1; a weak D match, TRBD1 (6 bases). Trimming removed 7 bases at V and 9 bases at J, with 27 bases between. The CDR3 is 16 residues long. Germline-derived CDR1 and CDR2 are LNHDA and SQIVND (reference sequence).

CDR3 nucleotide sequence: TGTGCCAGCAGCTTAAATACACGGGAGAGCGAGCAGTACTTC. Translating gives CASSLNTRESEQYF. The chain couples TRBV7-2 to TRBJ2-7; TRBD2 might be the D (6 bases). Per germline, CDR1 SGHTA and CDR2 FQGNSA. The CDR3 loop spans 14 amino acids. V lost 2 bases to trimming and J lost 6 bases, with 14 bases between them.

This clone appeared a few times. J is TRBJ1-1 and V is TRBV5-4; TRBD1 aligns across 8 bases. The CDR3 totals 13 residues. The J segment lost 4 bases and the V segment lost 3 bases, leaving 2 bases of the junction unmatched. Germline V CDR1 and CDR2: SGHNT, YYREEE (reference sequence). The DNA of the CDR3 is TGTGCCAGCAGCTCTGACAGGGGCACTGAAGCTTTCTTT. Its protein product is CASSSDRGTEAFF.

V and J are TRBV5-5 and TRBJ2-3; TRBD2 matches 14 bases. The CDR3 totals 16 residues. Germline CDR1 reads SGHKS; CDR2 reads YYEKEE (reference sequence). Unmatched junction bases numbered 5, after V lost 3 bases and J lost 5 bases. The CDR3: CASSSGLAGGIDTQYF. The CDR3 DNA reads TGTGCCAGCAGCTCCGGACTAGCGGGGGGTATAGATACGCAGTATTTT.

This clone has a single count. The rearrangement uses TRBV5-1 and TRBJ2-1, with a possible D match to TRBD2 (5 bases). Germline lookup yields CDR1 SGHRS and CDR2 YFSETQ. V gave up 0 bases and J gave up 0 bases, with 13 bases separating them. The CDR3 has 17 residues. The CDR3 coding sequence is TGCGCCAGCAGCTTGGATGCGGTTGGGAGCTCCTACAATGAGCAGTTCTTC. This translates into CASSLDAVGSSYNEQFF.

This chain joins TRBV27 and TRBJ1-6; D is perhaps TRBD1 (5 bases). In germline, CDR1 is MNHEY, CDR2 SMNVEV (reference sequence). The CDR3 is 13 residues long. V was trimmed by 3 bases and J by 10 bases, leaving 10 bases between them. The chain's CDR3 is CASSFGQGSPLHF. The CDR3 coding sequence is TGTGCCAGCAGTTTCGGGCAGGGATCACCCCTCCACTTT.

The CDR3 nucleotides read TGCAGCGCTTTTAGCGGGAGGGCCTACAATGAGCAGTTCTTC. Its translation is CSAFSGRAYNEQFF. The V and J genes are TRBV29-1 and TRBJ2-1; 11 bases are shared with TRBD2. CDR1 and CDR2 from the germline V gene are SQVTM and ANQGSEA. The CDR3 is 14 amino acids. V shed 7 bases and J 2 bases; nucleotides not matched to a gene: 4.

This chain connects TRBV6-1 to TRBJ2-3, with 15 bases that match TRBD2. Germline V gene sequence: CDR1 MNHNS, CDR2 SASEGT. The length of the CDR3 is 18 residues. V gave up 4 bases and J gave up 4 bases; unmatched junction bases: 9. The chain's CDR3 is CASSGEPGTSGGSDTQYF. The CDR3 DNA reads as TGTGCCAGCAGTGGAGAACCCGGGACTAGCGGGGGGTCAGATACGCAGTATTTT.